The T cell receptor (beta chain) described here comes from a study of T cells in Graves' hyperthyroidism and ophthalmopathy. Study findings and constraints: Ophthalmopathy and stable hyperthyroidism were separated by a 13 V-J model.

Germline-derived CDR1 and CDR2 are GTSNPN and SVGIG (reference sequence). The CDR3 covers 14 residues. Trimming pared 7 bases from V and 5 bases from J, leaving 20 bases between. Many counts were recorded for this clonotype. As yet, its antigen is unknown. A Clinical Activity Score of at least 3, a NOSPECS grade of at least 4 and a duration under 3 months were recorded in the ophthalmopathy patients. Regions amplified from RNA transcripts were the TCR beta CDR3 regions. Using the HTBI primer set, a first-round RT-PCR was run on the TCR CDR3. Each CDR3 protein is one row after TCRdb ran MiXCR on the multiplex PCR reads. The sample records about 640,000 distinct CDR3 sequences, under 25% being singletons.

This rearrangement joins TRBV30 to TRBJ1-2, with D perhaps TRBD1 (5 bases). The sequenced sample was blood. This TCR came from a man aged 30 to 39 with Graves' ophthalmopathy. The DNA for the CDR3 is TGTGCCTCACTTCCGGGGACCACGGCATATGGCTACACCTTC. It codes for CASLPGTTAYGYTF. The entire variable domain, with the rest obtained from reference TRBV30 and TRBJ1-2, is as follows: SQTIHQWPATLVQPVGSPLSLECTVEGTSNPNLYWYRQAAGRGLQLLFYSVGIGQISSEVPQNLSASRPQDRQFILSSKKLLLSDSGFYLCASLPGTTAYGYTFGSGTRLTVV.